The 14 T cell receptor beta chains below all came from one sample that was sequenced in a study of blood T cell repertoires in COVID-19. Assay used: immunoSEQ multiplex PCR; TCRdb lists only in-frame clones, some missing. This table has approximately 260,000 clones, 65% to 85% appearing once. The sample comprised PBMCs or T cells enriched from blood (not recorded which). The receptors derive from a man aged 45-60 years who had recovered from COVID-19.

The genes are TRBV14 and TRBJ1-3; D is unresolved. CDR3 length: 16 residues. Between the trimmed V and J ends, which lost 0 bases and 4 bases, there was a span of 13 bases. Germline loops: CDR1 SGHDN, CDR2 FVKESK. The CDR3: CASSQDLPPVGNTIYF. The CDR3 region has the DNA TGTGCCAGCAGCCAAGATCTTCCGCCGGTAGGAAACACCATATATTTT.

The chain uses TRBV7-2 and TRBJ2-1; 10 nucleotides line up with TRBD2. The CDR3 length is 18 residues. Germline V gene sequence: CDR1 SGHTA, CDR2 FQGNSA. The J segment lost 4 bases and the V segment lost 4 bases, leaving 13 bases of the junction unmatched. In DNA form, the CDR3 reads TGTGCCAGCAGCTCACCCTCTAGCGGGAGCAGGGGTTACAATGAGCAGTTCTTC. Residues: CASSSPSSGSRGYNEQFF.

The chain employs TRBV5-1 and TRBJ1-6, with D perhaps TRBD1 (5 bases). This CDR3 has 14 amino acids. Trimming took 2 bases from V and 7 from J, leaving 10 bases between them. The germline gives CDR1 SGHRS, CDR2 YFSETQ. CDR3 sequence reads: CASSLDSSNSPLHF. The DNA for the CDR3 is TGCGCCAGCAGCTTAGACAGTTCGAATTCACCCCTCCACTTT.

The CDR3 sequence is CASSLTQGENTEAFF. The DNA of the CDR3 is TGTGCCAGCAGCTTAACCCAGGGGGAGAACACTGAAGCTTTCTTT. J is TRBJ1-1 and V is TRBV13, with 7 bases identical to TRBD1. The CDR3 contains 15 residues. Germline-derived CDR1 and CDR2 are PRHDT and FYEKMQ (reference sequence). The trim removed 2 bases at V and 1 base at J, leaving 4 bases unmatched.

The genes are TRBV13 and TRBJ2-3, with 7 bases lining up with TRBD2. This CDR3 comprises 15 residues. V gave up 7 bases and J gave up 1 base; unmatched junction bases: 8. Germline values: CDR1 PRHDT, CDR2 FYEKMQ (reference sequence). The CDR3 reads CASNPSGARTDTQYF. CDR3 sequence (DNA): TGTGCCAGCAATCCAAGCGGGGCCCGCACAGATACGCAGTATTTT.

This clone was seen once. This sequence joins TRBV30 and TRBJ2-7, with 9 nucleotides matching TRBD1. CDR1 and CDR2 from the germline V gene are GTSNPN and SVGIG (reference sequence). The CDR3 has 16 residues. V trimming: 0 bases; J trimming: 5 bases; junction bases outside the gene matches: 11. CDR3 DNA: TGTGCCTGGAGTGTAGGCCGGGACAGGGTCCGGGACGAGCAGTACTTC. Translated: CAWSVGRDRVRDEQYF.

J is TRBJ1-2 and V is TRBV14, with 7 bases identical to TRBD1. CDR1 is SGHDN, CDR2 FVKESK, per germline. The CDR3 runs to 16 residues. The junction had 8 bases not matched to a gene; V was cut back by 2 bases and J by 2 bases. CDR3 residues: CASSQWGTDTNYGYTF. For the CDR3, the DNA is TGTGCCAGCAGCCAATGGGGGACAGATACGAACTATGGCTACACCTTC.

The chain employs TRBV4-2 and TRBJ1-4; TRBD1 aligns across 11 bases. CDR3 length: 16 amino acids. Per the germline V gene, CDR1 is LGHNA and CDR2 is YNFKEQ. J was trimmed by 5 bases and V by 7 bases; bases with no gene match: 9. CDR3 DNA: TGTGCCAGCACCGTGGACAGGGGGCGAGGAAATGAAAAACTGTTTTTT. It translates to CASTVDRGRGNEKLFF.

The J gene is TRBJ1-3, the V gene TRBV27; D ambiguous. Germline CDR1 MNHEY, CDR2 SMNVEV (reference sequence). Trimming shortened V by 7 bases and J by 8 bases, and 9 bases separated the two germline ends. The CDR3 extends over 11 amino acids. This CDR3 reads CASISGDTIYF. The CDR3 DNA reads TGTGCCAGCATCTCCGGGGACACCATATATTTT.

This rearrangement joins TRBV18 to TRBJ1-1; 7 positions match TRBD1. J was trimmed by 0 bases and V by 1 base; bases with no gene match: 8. The CDR3 has 17 amino acids. Germline loops: CDR1 KGHSH, CDR2 LQKENI. The CDR3 DNA is TGTGCCAGCTCACCACTCAGGACAGGTACCATGAACACTGAAGCTTTCTTT. It translates to CASSPLRTGTMNTEAFF.

V is TRBV5-1 and J is TRBJ1-2, with D maybe TRBD1 (5 bases). V lost 0 bases and J 6 bases, leaving 21 bases between the germline ends. The CDR3 sequence is 17 residues long. Germline lookup yields CDR1 SGHRS and CDR2 YFSETQ. This CDR3 is CASSLAIGLGLQDGYTF. The CDR3 region has the DNA TGCGCCAGCAGCTTGGCTATAGGTTTGGGGTTACAGGATGGCTACACCTTC.

The chain has TRBV7-3 and TRBJ2-5; a possible D gene is TRBD2 (6 bases). This CDR3 is built from 15 residues. Deletions cut 5 bases from V and 1 base from J, with 14 bases between. From germline, CDR1 is SGHTA and CDR2 FQGTGA. The CDR3 nucleotides are TGTGCCAGCAGCCAGGTTGCGGGAATCCAAGAGACCCAGTACTTC. Its translation: CASSQVAGIQETQYF. The entire variable domain, with the rest obtained from reference TRBV7-3 and TRBJ2-5, is as follows: GAGVSQTPSNKVTEKGKYVELRCDPISGHTALYWYRQSLGQGPEFLIYFQGTGAADDSGLPNDRFFAVRPEGSVSTLKIQRTERGDSAVYLCASSQVAGIQETQYFGPGTRLLVL.

The rearrangement uses TRBV7-9 and TRBJ2-1; 7 positions agree with TRBD1. V trimming: 3 bases; J trimming: 4 bases; junction bases outside the gene matches: 9. CDR1 is SEHNR, CDR2 FQNEAQ, per germline (reference sequence). The CDR3 has 16 residues. CDR3 protein: CASSLYTGALYNEQFF. In nucleotides, the CDR3 is TGTGCCAGCAGCTTGTATACAGGGGCACTTTACAATGAGCAGTTCTTC. Full variable domain (remainder filled in from reference TRBV7-9 and TRBJ2-1): DTGVSQNPRHKITKRGQNVTFRCDPISEHNRLYWYRQTLGQGPEFLTYFQNEAQLEKSRLLSDRFSAERPKGSFSTLEIQRTEQGDSAMYLCASSLYTGALYNEQFFGPGTRLTVL.

The chain carries TRBV7-9 and TRBJ1-5; TRBD1 matches at 7 bases. Germline trimming cut 6 bases from V and 3 bases from J; bases unmatched to any gene: 8. The germline V gene encodes CDR1 SEHNR and CDR2 FQNEAQ (reference sequence). This CDR3 spans 15 amino acids. CDR3 in DNA: TGTGCCAGCAGTTCTACAGGGGCCCTCAATCAGCCCCAGCATTTT. It codes for CASSSTGALNQPQHF.